These 3 T cell receptor beta chains were all obtained from the same sample, sequenced in a study of shared clonotypes between healthy human individuals. Here immunoSEQ multiplex PCR was the method, and the copy in TCRdb shows in-frame clones only, minus some. The sample has 2 million to 3 million clones; over 85% are singletons. The sample consisted of naive CD4+ T cells from PBMCs. Subset reported: CD45RA+ positively selected. The receptor source for this set is a man between 18 and 35 years old in good health. Some clones in this sample may be carry-over from other donors' samples.

The chain recombines TRBV9 with TRBJ2-4; D remains unclear. CDR3 size: 13 residues. Trimming removed 0 bases at V and 6 bases at J, with 7 bases between. Germline lookup yields CDR1 SGDLS and CDR2 YYNGEE. The CDR3 nucleotides are TGTGCCAGCAGCGTAGGGGCAGGAAACATTCAGTACTTC. Residues: CASSVGAGNIQYF.

This rearrangement joins TRBV14 to TRBJ2-3, with unresolved D. The V gene's germline CDR1 is SGHDN and CDR2 FVKESK. The CDR3 runs 15 residues. Trimming removed 4 bases at V and 9 bases at J, with 20 bases between. CDR3 protein: CASSRSQRSPWTQYF. CDR3 sequence (DNA): TGTGCCAGCAGCCGGTCGCAACGATCCCCATGGACGCAGTATTTT.

The chain joins TRBV11-3 to TRBJ2-2, with a possible D match to TRBD1 (5 bases). Germline assignment: CDR1 SGHNT and CDR2 YENEEA. The CDR3 length is 13 residues. V was shortened by 2 bases and J by 6 bases, with 7 bases between the two germline ends. DNA of the CDR3: TGTGCCAGCAGCTTATCAGGGCCCGGGGAGCTGTTTTTT. This sequence encodes CASSLSGPGELFF.